Following are 32 T cell receptor beta chains from one sample sequenced in a study of T cell clonality in common variable immunodeficiency. These receptors lack a known antigen. Study-wide points: In common variable immunodeficiency, TCR beta chains reportedly carried fewer deletions and N-nucleotide insertions.

The assay was immunoSEQ multiplex PCR, and TCRdb's table has in-frame clones only and misses some. The sample is made up of about 28,000 clones, none counted only once. Specimen: peripheral blood mononuclear cells. The receptors stem from a human donor with common variable immunodeficiency.

This clone was observed a few times. The read is 3 residues too short to cover the CDR3 end, so that end is filled in from the germline J gene. The gene calls are TRBV19 and TRBJ2-1, with D possibly TRBD2 on 6 matching bases. The CDR3 has 15 amino acids. CDR1 is LNHDA and CDR2 is SQIVND in the germline V gene (reference sequence). Trimming pared 6 bases from V and 1 base from J, leaving 13 bases between. The covered CDR3 bases are TGTGCCAGTAGCCTCGGGGGACCATCCTACAATGAG. Protein product: CASSLGGPSYNE. The CDR3, in full, reads CASSLGGPSYNEQFF.

About this clone: The CDR3 end falls 3 residues outside the read, so it is completed with the germline J gene. J is TRBJ2-7 and V is TRBV19; D is unclear. The CDR3 spans 12 residues. Germline V CDR1 and CDR2: LNHDA, SQIVND (reference sequence). The V and J ends lost 6 bases and 4 bases respectively, with 10 bases between them. The DNA read from the CDR3 is TGTGCCAGTAGGATCCCCGGGTACGAG. Protein: CASRIPGYE. The complete CDR3 protein is CASRIPGYEQYF.

For this clone: From the germline J gene comes the end of the CDR3, since the read stops 3 residues before it. The chain combines TRBV19 with TRBJ2-1, with 9 bases identical to TRBD2. The germline V gene encodes CDR1 LNHDA and CDR2 SQIVND (reference sequence). The CDR3 sequence is 17 residues long. The V and J ends lost 1 base and 0 bases, in that order; junction bases with no gene match: 4. The CDR3 here is CASSIGLAGSSYNEQFF. Incomplete CDR3 DNA: TGTGCCAGTAGTATAGGGCTAGCGGGGAGCTCCTACAATGAG.

In regard to this clone: The CDR3 is cut off 3 residues early in the read; its end comes from the germline J gene. The V and J genes are TRBV7-6 and TRBJ1-1, with D tentatively TRBD1 (6 bases). The CDR3 covers 14 residues. CDR1 is SGHVS, CDR2 FNYEAQ, per germline. V lost 1 base to trimming and J lost 2 bases, with 8 bases between them. The CDR3 loop is CASSLDRENTEAFF. The sequenced CDR3 bases are TGTGCCAGCAGCTTAGACAGGGAAAACACTGAA.

This clone came up many times. With the read ending 3 residues before the CDR3 end, the germline J gene is used to fill in that end. Within the sample, other DNA sequences also encode this same CDR3. The gene calls are TRBV5-1 and TRBJ2-5; D possibly corresponds to TRBD1 (5 bases). This CDR3 has 12 amino acids. The germline V and J ends were trimmed by 0 bases and 5 bases, with 5 bases remaining between them. Germline CDR1 reads SGHRS; CDR2 reads YFSETQ. The CDR3 DNA, read in part, is TGCGCCAGCAGCTTGGACAGGGAGACC. Its translation: CASSLDRET. The whole CDR3 protein reads CASSLDRETQYF. Using reference TRBV5-1 and TRBJ2-5 for the parts outside the CDR3, the full variable domain is KAGVTQTPRYLIKTRGQQVTLSCSPISGHRSVSWYQQTPGQGLQFLFEYFSETQRNKGNFPGRFSGRQFSNSRSEMNVSTLELGDSALYLCASSLDRETQYFGPGTRLLVL.

This clone ranks as medium-sized. The missing CDR3 end, 3 residues past where the read stops, is filled in from the germline J gene. V usage is TRBV12-3 or TRBV12-4 and J usage is TRBJ1-6, with 7 bases lining up with TRBD1. The CDR3 length is 15 residues. With 4 bases clipped from V and 7 bases from J, the junction kept 7 bases outside the gene matches. The CDR3 protein is CASSWGQPNNSPLHF. CDR3 bases read: TGTGCCAGCAGTTGGGGACAGCCTAACAATTCACCC.

Points on this clone: The read comes to an end 3 residues before the CDR3 does, leaving the germline J gene to fill in the end. The chain couples TRBV7-2 to TRBJ2-5; 7 bases match TRBD1. CDR1 SGHTA and CDR2 FQGNSA come from the germline V gene. J gave up 5 bases and V 6 bases, and 6 bases lay outside the gene matches. The CDR3 is made up of 13 amino acids. The part of the CDR3 DNA that was read is TGTGCCAGCAGGCTAAGGGGGCGGGAGACC. It encodes CASRLRGRET. In full, the CDR3 reads CASRLRGRETQYF.

A few counts support this clone. The read ends 3 residues shy of where the CDR3 ends; the end is completed using the germline J gene. The chain couples TRBV6-1 to TRBJ1-2, with D possibly being TRBD1 (5 bases). With 0 bases removed from V and 4 bases from J, the gap between germline ends came to 12 bases. The germline gives CDR1 MNHNS, CDR2 SASEGT. This CDR3 has 15 amino acids. The part of the CDR3 DNA that was read is TGTGCCAGCAGTGAAGCTATGGACATTCTCTATGGC. Translating gives CASSEAMDILYG. The CDR3 reads in full as CASSEAMDILYGYTF.

About this clone itself: The read stops 3 residues short of the end of the CDR3; the missing end is completed from the germline J gene. V is TRBV5-1 and J is TRBJ2-5, with D perhaps TRBD1 (7 bases). The CDR3 is made up of 15 amino acids. Germline CDR1 is SGHRS and CDR2 is YFSETQ. V was shortened by 0 bases and J by 4 bases, with 13 bases between the two germline ends. The DNA read from the CDR3 is TGCGCCAGCAGCTTGGGGAGGGGGCAGCCAGAGACC. It encodes CASSLGRGQPET. The complete CDR3 protein is CASSLGRGQPETQYF.

With regard to this clone: The read gets to within 3 residues of the CDR3 end, and the germline J gene fills in the rest. V and J are TRBV19 and TRBJ2-7; 9 nucleotides line up with TRBD1. Germline V gene lookup returns CDR1 LNHDA and CDR2 SQIVND (reference sequence). This CDR3 is built from 14 residues. Losses at the gene ends were 5 bases for V and 3 bases for J; bases not matched to a gene: 5. The DNA read from the CDR3 is TGTGCCAGTAGTTCTGGGACAGGGAACTACGAG. It translates to CASSSGTGNYE. The full CDR3 reads CASSSGTGNYEQYF.

This clone was observed many times. The read ends 3 residues shy of where the CDR3 ends; the end is completed using the germline J gene. V gene TRBV30 combines with J gene TRBJ1-1, with 9 bases that match TRBD1. CDR1 is GTSNPN and CDR2 is SVGIG in the germline V gene (reference sequence). V lost 3 bases, J lost 4 bases, and 9 bases stayed unmatched. The CDR3 spans 15 residues. This chain's CDR3 is CAWSLRDRDGTEAFF. The CDR3 DNA, read in part, is TGTGCCTGGAGCCTAAGGGACAGGGATGGCACTGAA.

This clone has a handful of counts. The CDR3 extends 3 residues past the end of the read, so its final part is completed from the germline J gene. Different DNA sequences within this sample yield the same CDR3. This chain joins TRBV7-9 and TRBJ2-5; D is unclear. Germline assignment: CDR1 SEHNR and CDR2 FQNEAQ (reference sequence). Trimming stripped 1 base from V and 4 bases from J, with 13 bases between. This CDR3 is 15 amino acids long. CDR3 loop: CASSLVAGLGETQYF. The sequenced CDR3 bases are TGTGCCAGCAGCTTAGTCGCAGGCCTGGGAGAGACC.

Turning to this clone: Coverage ceases 3 residues before the CDR3 finishes, and the germline J gene fills in the end. The chain is built from TRBV30 and TRBJ1-5; maybe TRBD1 (6 bases). The V end was cut by 3 bases, the J end by 1 base, with 13 bases between. CDR3 length: 15 amino acids. Germline V lookup: CDR1 GTSNPN, CDR2 SVGIG (reference sequence). CDR3 protein: CAWSRGTTSNQPQHF. CDR3 DNA (partial): TGTGCCTGGAGCCGTGGGACAACAAGCAATCAGCCC.

This clone is deemed medium-sized (0.01 to 0.1%). Read coverage stops 3 residues before the CDR3 terminus; the germline J gene supplies the remainder. The chain couples TRBV23-1 to TRBJ1-2; 7 bases line up with TRBD1. TRBV23-1 is an ORF, and what it does is uncertain. CDR3 length: 19 amino acids. The CDR3 bases that were read are TGCGCCAGCAGTCAATCGGTCGCAGCGGGACAGACCGTATGTTTACGC. It encodes CASSQSVAAGQTVCLR. The CDR3 reads in full as CASSQSVAAGQTVCLRYTF.

This clone showed up just a few times. With the read ending 3 residues before the CDR3 end, the germline J gene is used to fill in that end. The genes are TRBV30 and TRBJ2-7, with D maybe TRBD1 (6 bases). With 3 bases removed from V and 6 bases from J, the gap between germline ends came to 21 bases. Germline lookup yields CDR1 GTSNPN and CDR2 SVGIG (reference sequence). The CDR3 has 15 residues. CDR3 DNA (partial): TGTGCCTGGAGGGCCAGTGGGGGCGACACCCTCGAG. This translates into CAWRASGGDTLE. The CDR3 in its entirety is CAWRASGGDTLEQYF.

In its sample, this clone was seen a few times. Sequencing ends 3 residues short of the CDR3 end; the germline J gene provides the rest. This chain connects TRBV11-3 to TRBJ2-5; TRBD1 agrees at 9 bases. The CDR3 runs to 15 residues. Trimming took 3 bases from V and 5 from J; bases not matched to a gene: 7. Per the germline V gene, CDR1 is SGHNT and CDR2 is YENEEA. The CDR3 DNA, read in part, is TGTGCCAGCAGCTTCAGGACAGGGGCCGGGGAGACC. It translates to CASSFRTGAGET. The whole CDR3 region reads CASSFRTGAGETQYF.

This clone was seen at least ten times. The sequenced fragment ends 3 residues before the CDR3 boundary, so the rest is inferred from the germline J gene. The genes are TRBV5-5 and TRBJ1-1; D perhaps matches TRBD1 (5 bases). The CDR3 is made up of 14 amino acids. Germline V gives CDR1 SGHKS, CDR2 YYEKEE (reference sequence). The V end was cut by 0 bases, the J end by 1 base, with 7 bases between. CDR3 amino acids: CASSLGQKNTEAFF. The covered CDR3 bases are TGTGCCAGCAGCTTGGGACAGAAGAACACTGAA.

CDR3 bases read: TGCAGTGCTAGGGGGGGACAGGGGGCCTACGAG. Amino acids: CSARGGQGAYE. The complete CDR3 protein is CSARGGQGAYEQYF. The V and J genes are TRBV20-1 and TRBJ2-7, with 11 bases lining up with TRBD1. The CDR3 end is not reached by the read, which stops 3 residues before it; the germline J gene fills it in. Per germline, CDR1 DFQATT and CDR2 SNEGSKA (reference sequence). The CDR3 length is 14 residues. The junction had 3 bases not matched to a gene; V was cut back by 3 bases and J by 2 bases.

This clone has more than one count but fewer than ten. The read ends 3 residues shy of where the CDR3 ends; the end is completed using the germline J gene. The chain is built from TRBV6-2 or TRBV6-3 and TRBJ2-2; TRBD1 aligns across 7 bases. The V segment lost 2 bases and the J segment 4 bases; nucleotides outside the gene matches: 10. Germline V CDR1 and CDR2: MNHEY, SVGEGT. The CDR3 sequence is 17 residues long. The DNA read from the CDR3 is TGTGCCAGCAGTTACCGCTTCGTGGCAGGGGGCACCGGGGAG. It codes for CASSYRFVAGGTGE. Given in full, the CDR3 is CASSYRFVAGGTGELFF.

With respect to this clone: Read data end 3 residues before the CDR3 end; the end is taken from the germline J gene. The chain joins TRBV11-2 to TRBJ2-2, with D perhaps matching TRBD1 (6 bases). Germline V gene data show CDR1 as SGHAT and CDR2 as FQNNGV. The CDR3 is 15 residues long. V was clipped by 5 bases and J by 1 base, with 11 bases between them. This chain's CDR3 is CASSQDRLNTGELFF. The CDR3 DNA, read in part, is TGTGCCAGCAGCCAGGACAGATTGAACACCGGGGAG.

This clone was seen more than once but under ten times. The CDR3 bases that were read are TGTGCCAGCAGCTTAGCGGGGACTAGCGGGAGCACAGATACG. Translating it yields CASSLAGTSGSTDT. The CDR3 in its entirety is CASSLAGTSGSTDTQYF. The rearrangement links TRBV7-2 to TRBJ2-3; 12 nucleotides agree with TRBD2. Coverage ceases 3 residues before the CDR3 finishes, and the germline J gene fills in the end. Trimming cost V 0 bases and J 0 bases; bases outside gene matches: 1. From germline, CDR1 is SGHTA and CDR2 FQGNSA. The CDR3 loop spans 17 amino acids. Full variable domain (remainder filled in from reference TRBV7-2 and TRBJ2-3): GAGVSQSPSNKVTEKGKDVELRCDPISGHTALYWYRQSLGQGLEFLIYFQGNSAPDKSGLPSDRFSAERTGGSVSTLTIQRTQQEDSAVYLCASSLAGTSGSTDTQYFGPGTRLTVL.

Remarks on this clone: The read falls 3 residues short of the CDR3 end, and the missing part is taken from the germline J gene. The V gene is TRBV20-1, the J gene TRBJ2-7; D is perhaps TRBD1 (6 bases). The ends were cut back, 3 bases at V and 4 bases at J, with 19 bases in the middle. The CDR3 extends over 15 amino acids. Germline CDR1 reads DFQATT; CDR2 reads SNEGSKA (reference sequence). The CDR3 sequence: CSARELRDKGYEQYF. The CDR3 bases that were read are TGCAGTGCTAGGGAACTCCGGGACAAAGGGTACGAG.

For this clone: The CDR3 is cut off 3 residues early in the read; its end comes from the germline J gene. The chain couples TRBV7-8 to TRBJ2-7; 8 bases agree with TRBD1. This CDR3 spans 14 amino acids. Germline V gene sequence: CDR1 SGHVS, CDR2 FQNEAQ. With 5 bases clipped from V and 0 bases from J, the junction kept 3 bases outside the gene matches. Here the CDR3 reads CASSEGTGSYEQYF. The covered CDR3 bases are TGTGCCAGCAGCGAAGGGACAGGCTCCTACGAG.

Turning to this clone: Sequencing ends 3 residues short of the CDR3 end; the germline J gene provides the rest. The V gene is TRBV6-2 or TRBV6-3, the J gene TRBJ2-7, with a tentative D call TRBD1 (6 bases). The CDR3 spans 14 residues. Germline CDR1 and CDR2: MNHEY and SVGEGT. The V gene lost 3 bases and the J gene lost 4 bases, with 13 bases spanning the gap. CDR3 in amino acids: CASSYWQGSYEQYF. The DNA read from the CDR3 is TGTGCCAGCAGTTATTGGCAGGGGTCGTACGAG.

This clone was found many times. The read falls 3 residues short of the CDR3 end, and the missing part is taken from the germline J gene. The chain has TRBV20-1 and TRBJ2-5; a weak D match, TRBD2 (7 bases). V was shortened by 6 bases and J by 0 bases, with 11 bases between the two germline ends. This CDR3 region has 13 residues. Germline V CDR1 and CDR2: DFQATT, SNEGSKA (reference sequence). The CDR3 spells CSAAGADQETQYF. The part of the CDR3 DNA that was read is TGCAGTGCCGCGGGGGCCGACCAAGAGACC.

The CDR3 region is CASGQTLNTEAFF. The covered CDR3 bases are TGTGCCAGTGGGCAGACATTAAACACTGAA. The J gene is TRBJ1-1, the V gene TRBV19, with no clear D. Read sequence stops 3 residues before the CDR3 end, and the germline J gene provides the missing end. The germline CDR1 and CDR2 sequences are LNHDA and SQIVND (reference sequence). The CDR3 loop spans 13 amino acids. Trimming pared 8 bases from V and 2 bases from J, leaving 12 bases between. Using reference TRBV19 and TRBJ1-1 for the parts outside the CDR3, the full variable domain is DGGITQSPKYLFRKEGQNVTLSCEQNLNHDAMYWYRQDPGQGLRLIYYSQIVNDFQKGDIAEGYSVSREKKESFPLTVTSAQKNPTAFYLCASGQTLNTEAFFGQGTRLTVV.

This clone has only a few counts. The read gets to within 3 residues of the CDR3 end, and the germline J gene fills in the rest. The V gene is TRBV6-2 or TRBV6-3, the J gene TRBJ2-2; TRBD1 agrees at 10 bases. This CDR3 comprises 14 residues. The junction had 5 bases not matched to a gene; V was cut back by 8 bases and J by 5 bases. In germline, CDR1 is MNHEY, CDR2 SVGEGT. The part of the CDR3 DNA that was read is TGTGCCAGCCGAGGACAGGGGGGGACCGGGGAG. It yields the protein CASRGQGGTGE. The full CDR3 reads CASRGQGGTGELFF.

This clone has more than one count but fewer than ten. The observed sequence ends 3 residues before the CDR3 terminus, with the missing tail filled in from the germline J gene. The chain recombines TRBV19 with TRBJ1-6; D remains unclear. Trimming took off 5 bases at V and 4 bases at J, with 9 bases between the two ends. CDR1 is LNHDA, CDR2 SQIVND, per germline (reference sequence). The length of the CDR3 is 14 residues. Incomplete CDR3 DNA: TGTGCCAGTAGTCGGTTGAATTATAATTCACCC. It is translated as CASSRLNYNSP. The entire CDR3 protein is CASSRLNYNSPLHF.

This clone was seen ten or more times. CDR3 bases read: TGTGCCATCAGTGCGAGACAGGGGGCGCAGAACACTGAA. This encodes CAISARQGAQNTE. The entire CDR3 is CAISARQGAQNTEAFF. The chain carries TRBV10-3 and TRBJ1-1; 10 bases map to TRBD1. The read terminates 3 residues before the CDR3 end, so the remaining end is supplied by the germline J gene. CDR3 length: 16 amino acids. J lost 1 base, V lost 4 bases, and 6 bases had no gene match. Germline CDR1 is ENHRY and CDR2 is SYGVKD.

There are a few counts of this clone. The CDR3 end lies 3 residues beyond the end of the read and is filled in from the germline J gene. The chain combines TRBV6-2 or TRBV6-3 with TRBJ1-1; D gene unclear. Germline V gene data show CDR1 as MNHEY and CDR2 as SVGEGT. V lost 0 bases, J lost 3 bases, and 14 bases lay in between. The CDR3 runs 16 residues. The chain's CDR3 is CASSYSTGSPYTEAFF. The covered CDR3 bases are TGTGCCAGCAGTTACTCCACCGGGTCTCCATACACTGAA.

This clone was picked up a small number of times. The read halts 3 residues ahead of the CDR3 end, with the missing end drawn from the germline J gene. The chain carries TRBV7-2 and TRBJ1-2; tentative D call: TRBD1 (6 bases). The V end was cut by 2 bases, the J end by 6 bases, with 10 bases between. This CDR3 comprises 13 residues. Per the germline V gene, CDR1 is SGHTA and CDR2 is FQGNSA. The CDR3 loop is CASSLFQGNGYTF. The sequenced CDR3 bases are TGTGCCAGCAGCTTATTTCAGGGGAATGGC. The entire variable domain, with the rest obtained from reference TRBV7-2 and TRBJ1-2, is as follows: GAGVSQSPSNKVTEKGKDVELRCDPISGHTALYWYRQSLGQGLEFLIYFQGNSAPDKSGLPSDRFSAERTGGSVSTLTIQRTQQEDSAVYLCASSLFQGNGYTFGSGTRLTVV.

Comments on this clone: The read is 3 residues too short to cover the CDR3 end, so that end is filled in from the germline J gene. This rearrangement joins TRBV18 to TRBJ2-5; D perhaps matches TRBD1 (5 bases). V lost 3 bases and J lost 7, with 12 bases in between. CDR3 length: 13 residues. Germline lookup yields CDR1 KGHSH and CDR2 LQKENI. The CDR3 DNA, read in part, is TGTGCCAGCTCACCGGCAGGGTCGGGGACC. Translating it yields CASSPAGSGT. The CDR3, in full, reads CASSPAGSGTQYF.